This T cell receptor beta chain appears in the sequencing data of a study of T cells after yellow fever vaccination. The CDR3 totals 17 residues. Germline V CDR1 and CDR2: SGHDN, FVKESK. Trimming removed 2 bases from V and 5 bases from J, with 19 bases in between. This clonotype has at least ten counts. In TCRdb, the 5' RACE reads were re-called with MiXCR into one record per CDR3 protein. The data contain 100,000 to 150,000 distinct CDR3 sequences, around 7.7% of them singletons. The V gene is TRBV14, the J gene TRBJ2-1; weak D call: TRBD1 (6 bases). The source material was CD4+ T cells sorted from PBMCs, sampled 10 to 11 days after the first yellow fever vaccination. This sequence originates from a man aged 18 to 30 who received the YFV17D yellow fever vaccine. The CDR3 DNA is TGTGCCAGCAGCCAAATAGTAGGGGGTGCAGTGAACAATGAGCAGTTCTTC. Protein product: CASSQIVGGAVNNEQFF.